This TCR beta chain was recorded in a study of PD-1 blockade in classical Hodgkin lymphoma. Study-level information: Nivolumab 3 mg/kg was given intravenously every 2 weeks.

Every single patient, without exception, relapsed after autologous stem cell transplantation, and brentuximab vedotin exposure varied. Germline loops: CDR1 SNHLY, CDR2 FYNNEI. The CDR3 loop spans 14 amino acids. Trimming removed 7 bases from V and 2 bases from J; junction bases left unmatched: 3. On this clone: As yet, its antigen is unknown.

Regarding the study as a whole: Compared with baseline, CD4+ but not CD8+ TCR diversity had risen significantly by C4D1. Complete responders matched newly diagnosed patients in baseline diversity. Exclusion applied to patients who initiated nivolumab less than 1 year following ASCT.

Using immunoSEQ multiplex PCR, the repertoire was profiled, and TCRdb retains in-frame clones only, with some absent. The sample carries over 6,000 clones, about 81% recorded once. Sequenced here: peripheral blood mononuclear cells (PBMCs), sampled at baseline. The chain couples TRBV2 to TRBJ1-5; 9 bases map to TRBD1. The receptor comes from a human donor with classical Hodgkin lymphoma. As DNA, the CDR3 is TGTGCCAGCACCAGGGACAGGGGCAATCAGCCCCAGCATTTT. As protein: CASTRDRGNQPQHF.